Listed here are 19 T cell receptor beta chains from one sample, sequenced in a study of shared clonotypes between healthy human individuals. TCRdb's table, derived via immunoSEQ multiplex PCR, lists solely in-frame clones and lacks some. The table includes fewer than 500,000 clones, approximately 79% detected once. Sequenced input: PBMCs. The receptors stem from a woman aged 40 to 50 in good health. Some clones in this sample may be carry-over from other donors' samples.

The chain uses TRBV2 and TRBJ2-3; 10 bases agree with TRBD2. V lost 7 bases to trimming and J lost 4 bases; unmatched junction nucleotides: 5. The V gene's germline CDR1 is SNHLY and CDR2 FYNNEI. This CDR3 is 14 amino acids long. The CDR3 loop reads CASTGLAGADTQYF. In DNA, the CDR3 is TGTGCCAGCACTGGCCTAGCGGGAGCAGATACGCAGTATTTT. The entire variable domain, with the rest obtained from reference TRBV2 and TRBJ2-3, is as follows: EPEVTQTPSHQVTQMGQEVILRCVPISNHLYFYWYRQILGQKVEFLVSFYNNEISEKSEIFDDQFSVERPDGSNFTLKIRSTKLEDSAMYFCASTGLAGADTQYFGPGTRLTVL.

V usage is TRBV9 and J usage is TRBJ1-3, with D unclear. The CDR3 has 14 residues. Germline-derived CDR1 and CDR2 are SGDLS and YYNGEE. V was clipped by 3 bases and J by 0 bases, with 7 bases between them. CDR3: CASSEINSGNTIYF. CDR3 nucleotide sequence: TGTGCCAGCAGCGAAATTAACTCTGGAAACACCATATATTTT.

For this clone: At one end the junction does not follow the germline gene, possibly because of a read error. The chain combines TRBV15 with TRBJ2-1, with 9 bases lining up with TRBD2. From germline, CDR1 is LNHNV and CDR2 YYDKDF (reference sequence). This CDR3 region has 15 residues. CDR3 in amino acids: CATSRVRREGTSTVF. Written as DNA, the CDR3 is TGTGCCACCAGCAGAGTTCGACGCGAAGGGACTAGCACGGTCTTC.

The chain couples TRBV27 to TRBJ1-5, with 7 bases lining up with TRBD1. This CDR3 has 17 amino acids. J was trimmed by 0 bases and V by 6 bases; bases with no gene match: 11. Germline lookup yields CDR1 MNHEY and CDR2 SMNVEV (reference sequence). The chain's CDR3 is CASRDTGTAISNQPQHF. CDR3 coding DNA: TGTGCCAGCAGAGATACCGGGACAGCGATTAGCAATCAGCCCCAGCATTTT.

The CDR3 nucleotides are TGTGCCAGCAAGCGCGGACAGGGTCGGTCCGAGCAGTACTTC. Its translation: CASKRGQGRSEQYF. The V and J genes are TRBV6-5 and TRBJ2-7; TRBD1 matches 8 bases. Germline values: CDR1 MNHEY, CDR2 SVGAGI. This CDR3 spans 14 amino acids. J gave up 6 bases and V 7 bases, and 11 bases lay outside the gene matches.

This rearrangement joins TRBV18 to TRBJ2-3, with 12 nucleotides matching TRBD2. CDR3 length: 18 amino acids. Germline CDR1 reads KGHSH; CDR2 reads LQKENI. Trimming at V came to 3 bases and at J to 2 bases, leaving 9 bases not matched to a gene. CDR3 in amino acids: CASSPPGLAGSPTDTQYF. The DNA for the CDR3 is TGTGCCAGCTCACCGCCGGGACTAGCGGGTAGCCCCACAGATACGCAGTATTTT.

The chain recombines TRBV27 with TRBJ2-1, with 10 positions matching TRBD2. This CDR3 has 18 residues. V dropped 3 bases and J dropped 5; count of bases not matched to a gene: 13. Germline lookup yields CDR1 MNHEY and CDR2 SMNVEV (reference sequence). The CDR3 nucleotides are TGTGCCAGCAGTTTCCGACTAGCGGGCCTATTTAGACACAATGAGCAGTTCTTC. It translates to CASSFRLAGLFRHNEQFF.

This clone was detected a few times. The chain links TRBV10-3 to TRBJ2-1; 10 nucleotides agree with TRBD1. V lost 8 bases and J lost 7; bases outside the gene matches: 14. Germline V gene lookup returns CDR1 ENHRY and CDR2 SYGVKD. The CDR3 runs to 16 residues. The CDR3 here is CAIQTELGTGDNEQFF. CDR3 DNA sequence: TGTGCCATCCAAACCGAATTAGGGACAGGGGATAATGAGCAGTTCTTC.

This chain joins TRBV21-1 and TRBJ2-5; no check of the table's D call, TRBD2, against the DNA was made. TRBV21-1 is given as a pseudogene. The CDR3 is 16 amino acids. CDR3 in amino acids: CASSKFGGVTQETQYF. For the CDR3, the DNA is TGTGCCAGCAGCAAATTCGGGGGGGTCACCCAAGAGACCCAGTACTTC.

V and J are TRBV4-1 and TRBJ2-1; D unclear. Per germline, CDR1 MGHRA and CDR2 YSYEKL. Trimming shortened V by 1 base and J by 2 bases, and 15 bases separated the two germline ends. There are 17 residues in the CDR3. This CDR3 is CASSQGRDSKAYNEQFF. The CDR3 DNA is TGCGCCAGCAGCCAAGGCCGAGACTCCAAAGCCTACAATGAGCAGTTCTTC.

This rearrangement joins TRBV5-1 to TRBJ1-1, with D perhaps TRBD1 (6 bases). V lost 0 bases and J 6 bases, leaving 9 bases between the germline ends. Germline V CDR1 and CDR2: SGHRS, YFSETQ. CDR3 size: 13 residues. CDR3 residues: CASSLGQVPEAFF. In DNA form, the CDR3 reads TGCGCCAGCAGCTTGGGACAGGTACCTGAAGCTTTCTTT.

In nucleotides, the CDR3 is TGTGCCTGGAACCCAGGGTCTAACACTGAAGCTTTCTTT. Translation gives CAWNPGSNTEAFF. The rearrangement joins TRBV30 to TRBJ1-1; maybe TRBD1 (5 bases). Germline CDR1 GTSNPN, CDR2 SVGIG (reference sequence). There are 13 residues in the CDR3. V lost 4 bases and J 2 bases, leaving 11 bases between the germline ends.

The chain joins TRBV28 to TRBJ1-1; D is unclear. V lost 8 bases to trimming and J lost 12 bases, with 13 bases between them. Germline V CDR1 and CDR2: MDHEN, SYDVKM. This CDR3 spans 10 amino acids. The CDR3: CASLGPPTFF. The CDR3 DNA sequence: TGTGCCAGCCTTGGTCCCCCAACTTTCTTT.

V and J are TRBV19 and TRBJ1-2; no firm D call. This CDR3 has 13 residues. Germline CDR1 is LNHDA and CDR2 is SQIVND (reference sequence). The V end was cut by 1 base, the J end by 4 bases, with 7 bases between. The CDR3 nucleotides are TGTGCCAGTAGTATAGGACCTCTCTATGGCTACACCTTC. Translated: CASSIGPLYGYTF.

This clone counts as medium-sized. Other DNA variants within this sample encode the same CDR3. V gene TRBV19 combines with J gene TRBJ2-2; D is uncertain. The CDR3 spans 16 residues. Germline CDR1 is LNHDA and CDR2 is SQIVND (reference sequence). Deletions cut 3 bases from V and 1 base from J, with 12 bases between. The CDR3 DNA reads TGTGCCAGTAGTATCGAGAGGCTCCTGAACACCGGGGAGCTGTTTTTT. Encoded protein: CASSIERLLNTGELFF.

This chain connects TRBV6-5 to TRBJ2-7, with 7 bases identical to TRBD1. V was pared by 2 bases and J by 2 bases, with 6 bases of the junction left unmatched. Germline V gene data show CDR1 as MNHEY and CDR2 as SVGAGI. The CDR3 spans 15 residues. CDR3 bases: TGTGCCAGCAGTTACGCGACAGGGCCGACCTACGAGCAGTACTTC. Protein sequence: CASSYATGPTYEQYF.

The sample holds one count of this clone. CDR3 sequence: CASSQPGTGRIADTQYF. For the CDR3, the DNA is TGTGCCAGCAGCCAACCCGGGACAGGGAGGATAGCAGATACGCAGTATTTT. The J gene is TRBJ2-3, the V gene TRBV14, with 9 bases fitting TRBD1. Germline values: CDR1 SGHDN, CDR2 FVKESK. J gave up 4 bases and V 2 bases, and 10 bases lay outside the gene matches. CDR3 size: 17 residues.

The CDR3 spells CASSPSSGPGEQYF. The CDR3 DNA reads as TGTGCCAGCTCACCGTCATCGGGGCCGGGCGAGCAGTACTTC. The chain combines TRBV18 with TRBJ2-7; D possibly uses TRBD1 or TRBD2 (5 bases each). V dropped 3 bases and J dropped 6 bases, with 15 bases sitting between them. The CDR3 runs to 14 residues. Germline V gene sequence: CDR1 KGHSH, CDR2 LQKENI.

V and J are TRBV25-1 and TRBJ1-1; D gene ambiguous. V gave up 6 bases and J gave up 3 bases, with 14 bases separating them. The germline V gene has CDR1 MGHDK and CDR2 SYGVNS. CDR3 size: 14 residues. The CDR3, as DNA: TGTGCCAGCAGGAACTCTGGGGTAGACACTGAAGCTTTCTTT. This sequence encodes CASRNSGVDTEAFF.